Sequencing of this T cell receptor (beta chain) was carried out in a study of T cells in Graves' hyperthyroidism and ophthalmopathy. Researchers amplified the TCR beta CDR3 regions from RNA transcripts. The HTBI primer set was used in a first-round RT-PCR of the TCR CDR3. TCRdb used MiXCR to reprocess the multiplex PCR reads, holding one entry per CDR3 protein. The sample yields 640,000 or so distinct CDR3 sequences, roughly 14% seen once. This clonotype was counted a few times. The ends were cut back, 1 base at V and 6 bases at J, with 16 bases in the middle. The CDR3 covers 15 residues. The germline V gene has CDR1 SGHRS and CDR2 YFSETQ.

Material: blood. This rearrangement joins TRBV5-1 to TRBJ1-2; TRBD1 is a possible D gene (6 bases). This sequence originates from a woman in her thirties or forties with Graves' ophthalmopathy. DNA for the CDR3: TGCGCCAGCAGCTTGCGTTCGGGGGGCCTCAATGGCTACACCTTC. Translated: CASSLRSGGLNGYTF.